This T cell receptor beta chain was captured by sequencing in a study of T cell changes during pregnancy in multiple sclerosis. TCRdb's table, derived via immunoSEQ multiplex PCR, lists solely in-frame clones and lacks some. Of over 70,000 clones in the sample, almost 95% were seen once. The TCR sequence derives from a female donor in good health, enrolled as a control in a pregnancy study. The source was peripheral blood, collected in the third trimester of pregnancy.

CDR3 region: CASSAGTALPYNEQFF. The CDR3 DNA reads as TGTGCCAGCAGTGCTGGGACAGCCCTACCCTACAATGAGCAGTTCTTC. This chain uses TRBV5-4 with TRBJ2-1; TRBD1 agrees at 7 bases. CDR1 is SGHNT and CDR2 is YYREEE in the germline V gene (reference sequence). Trimming took 5 bases from V and 2 from J; bases not matched to a gene: 10. The CDR3 has 16 residues. Complete variable domain (other parts from reference TRBV5-4 and TRBJ2-1): ETGVTQSPTHLIKTRGQQVTLRCSSQSGHNTVSWYQQALGQGPQFIFQYYREEENGRGNFPPRFSGLQFPNYSSELNVNALELDDSALYLCASSAGTALPYNEQFFGPGTRLTVL.